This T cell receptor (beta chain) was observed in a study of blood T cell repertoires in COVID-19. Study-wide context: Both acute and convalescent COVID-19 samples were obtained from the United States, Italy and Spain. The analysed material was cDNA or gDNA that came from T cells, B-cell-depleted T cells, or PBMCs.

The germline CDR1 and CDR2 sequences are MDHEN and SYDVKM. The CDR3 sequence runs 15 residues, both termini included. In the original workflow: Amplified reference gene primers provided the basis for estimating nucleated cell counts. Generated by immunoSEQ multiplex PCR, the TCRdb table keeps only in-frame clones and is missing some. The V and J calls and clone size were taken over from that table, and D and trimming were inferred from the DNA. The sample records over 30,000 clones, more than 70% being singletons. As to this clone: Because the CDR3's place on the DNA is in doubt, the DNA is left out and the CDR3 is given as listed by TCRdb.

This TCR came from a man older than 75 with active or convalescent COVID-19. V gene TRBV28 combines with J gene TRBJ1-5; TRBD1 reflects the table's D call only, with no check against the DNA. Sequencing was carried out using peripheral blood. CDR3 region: CASSSGQGSNQPQHF.